One sample yielded the 12 T cell receptor beta chains listed below, sequenced in a study of response to subunit inactivated influenza vaccine. TCRdb reprocessed the RT-PCR reads with MiXCR, giving one entry per CDR3 protein. The table includes about 160,000 distinct CDR3 sequences, about 10% detected once. Here the sequenced sample was CD8+ T cells sorted from PBMCs, taken around 25 months after vaccination. These receptors were obtained from a man aged 45 to 75 who received an inactivated influenza vaccine.

Ten or more counts support this clonotype. The chain joins TRBV6-1 to TRBJ1-5, with D possibly matching TRBD1 (6 bases). This CDR3 contains 15 residues. V was pared by 6 bases and J by 1 base, with 13 bases between. Germline CDR1 MNHNS, CDR2 SASEGT. The CDR3 loop is CASSIHRESNQPQHF. The DNA of the CDR3 is TGTGCCAGCAGCATACACAGGGAAAGCAATCAGCCCCAGCATTTT.

The chain links TRBV27 to TRBJ2-1, with TRBD2 matching 8 bases. This CDR3 comprises 16 residues. Trimming cost V 2 bases and J 4 bases; bases outside gene matches: 7. Germline loops: CDR1 MNHEY, CDR2 SMNVEV (reference sequence). The CDR3 DNA sequence: TGTGCCAGCAGTTTACTAGCTAGCGGGCCTTACAATGAGCAGTTCTTC. Its protein is CASSLLASGPYNEQFF.

This clonotype came up many times. The V call is TRBV20-1, the J call TRBJ2-7, with D perhaps TRBD1 (6 bases). The V end was cut by 5 bases, the J end by 0 bases, with 11 bases between. CDR1 is DFQATT and CDR2 is SNEGSKA in the germline V gene (reference sequence). The CDR3 runs to 13 residues. The DNA of the CDR3 is TGCAGTGCTGATGAGGACAGCTCCTACGAGCAGTACTTC. Its translation: CSADEDSSYEQYF.

This clonotype appeared a few times. V usage is TRBV6-5 and J usage is TRBJ2-7, with D uncertain. CDR1 is MNHEY, CDR2 SVGAGI, per germline. V lost 0 bases and J 3 bases, leaving 12 bases between the germline ends. The CDR3 contains 15 residues. Here the CDR3 reads CASSYSNLPNYEQYF. DNA of the CDR3: TGTGCCAGCAGTTACTCGAACTTACCGAACTACGAGCAGTACTTC.

Only a few counts were recorded for this clonotype. The CDR3 is CASSFTPTGMDGYTF. The CDR3, as DNA: TGTGCCAGCAGTTTCACCCCGACAGGGATGGATGGCTACACCTTC. V usage is TRBV6-5 and J usage is TRBJ1-2; the match to TRBD1 covers 7 bases. The trim removed 4 bases at V and 6 bases at J, leaving 11 bases unmatched. Germline CDR1 and CDR2: MNHEY and SVGAGI. The CDR3 spans 15 residues.

J is TRBJ2-1 and V is TRBV7-9; TRBD2 matches at 7 bases. J gave up 4 bases and V 5 bases, and 11 bases lay outside the gene matches. The V gene's germline CDR1 is SEHNR and CDR2 FQNEAQ (reference sequence). The CDR3 is 16 amino acids. The chain's CDR3 is CASSEPGLAVYNEQFF. CDR3 in DNA: TGTGCCAGCAGCGAGCCCGGCCTAGCGGTATACAATGAGCAGTTCTTC.

This clonotype was observed a handful of times. The chain couples TRBV4-2 to TRBJ2-1; possibly TRBD2 for D (5 bases). The CDR3 runs to 12 residues. Trimming left V 0 bases short and J 10 bases short, with 7 bases between. Germline V gives CDR1 LGHNA, CDR2 YNFKEQ. CDR3 nucleotides: TGTGCCAGCAGCCAAGATCGAGGGGAGCAGTTCTTC. Translation: CASSQDRGEQFF.

There are a few counts of this clonotype. The chain has TRBV12-3 or TRBV12-4 and TRBJ2-3; 7 nucleotides line up with TRBD2. The J segment lost 5 bases and the V segment lost 6 bases, leaving 8 bases of the junction unmatched. This CDR3 spans 14 amino acids. CDR3 nucleotide sequence: TGTGCCAGCAGCTCGACTAGCCCTGGAGATACGCAGTATTTT. Residues: CASSSTSPGDTQYF.

Ten or more counts support this clonotype. The V gene is TRBV7-9, the J gene TRBJ2-7; D unresolved. CDR3 size: 15 residues. V was shortened by 5 bases and J by 0 bases, with 14 bases between the two germline ends. CDR1 is SEHNR and CDR2 is FQNEAQ in the germline V gene (reference sequence). The CDR3 DNA sequence: TGTGCCAGCAGCCCCTCCTCTTTCAGCTCCTACGAGCAGTACTTC. Protein sequence: CASSPSSFSSYEQYF.

This clonotype was detected many times. This chain uses TRBV29-1 with TRBJ2-3; the D gene is possibly TRBD1 (6 bases). The V end lost 6 bases, the J end lost 10 bases, and 14 bases lay between the germline ends. The CDR3 is 11 amino acids. CDR1 is SQVTM and CDR2 is ANQGSEA in the germline V gene. The CDR3 region is CSVIGGGSQYF. The CDR3 DNA reads TGCAGCGTGATAGGGGGTGGTTCGCAGTATTTT.

This clonotype has a handful of counts. The rearrangement joins TRBV7-9 to TRBJ2-1, with 11 bases aligning to TRBD2. Germline V gene data show CDR1 as SEHNR and CDR2 as FQNEAQ (reference sequence). The CDR3 totals 14 residues. The V and J ends lost 5 bases and 8 bases, in that order; junction bases with no gene match: 5. CDR3 loop: CASSASSGRHEQFF. Here the CDR3 DNA reads TGTGCCAGCAGCGCCTCTAGCGGGAGGCATGAGCAGTTCTTC.

This clonotype was observed a handful of times. The J gene is TRBJ2-2, the V gene TRBV27; D is undetermined. V dropped 4 bases and J dropped 5 bases, with 5 bases sitting between them. CDR1 is MNHEY, CDR2 SMNVEV, per germline (reference sequence). The CDR3 has 12 amino acids. Here the CDR3 reads CASSYFTGELFF. For the CDR3, the DNA is TGTGCCAGCAGTTATTTTACCGGGGAGCTGTTTTTT.